This TCR beta chain was obtained from a study of OX40 agonist ivuxolimab in advanced cancers. Study-wide context: Ivuxolimab was administered intravenously to patients at 0.01 to 10 mg/kg every 2 weeks. In three patients, partial responses were observed, one with hepatocellular carcinoma and two with cutaneous melanoma.

Study findings and constraints: There was clonal expansion of CD4+ and CD8+ blood T cells by week 6 at 0.1 to 3.0 mg/kg. Nonresponders included some who also had low normalized T-cell clonal expansion.

In germline, CDR1 is MNHNS, CDR2 SASEGT. There are 14 residues in the CDR3. The V gene lost 6 bases and the J gene lost 2 bases, with 14 bases spanning the gap. Comments on this clone: The target antigen is unknown.

This table comes from immunoSEQ multiplex PCR, and its TCRdb copy is limited to in-frame clones, with some not included. The sample lists about 15,000 clones, around two thirds occurring once. This TCR derives from an adult with an advanced solid tumor such as melanoma, head and neck, liver or kidney cancer. The sample here was CD4+ or CD8+ T cells sorted from blood, taken in a trial of the OX40 agonist ivuxolimab. The V call is TRBV6-1, the J call TRBJ2-7; D might be TRBD2 (7 bases). The CDR3, as DNA: TGTGCCAGCAGCTGGGGCGGGGGCACCTACGAGCAGTACTTC. This translates into CASSWGGGTYEQYF.